The rows below give T cell receptor beta chains drawn from one sample of a study of cytomegalovirus exposure and HLA in healthy donors. The assay was immunoSEQ multiplex PCR, and TCRdb's table has in-frame clones only and misses some. The sample has 150,000 to 200,000 clones, 86% seen once; the top ten hold around 5%. The sequencing sample was made of PBMCs. All receptors come from a woman aged 30 to 39 in good health and CMV-seronegative. CDR3s include the opening cysteine and the closing phenylalanine or tryptophan. D genes are given only for firm matches. Clone size is given for some rows only: seen once, a few or many times, or a class if the clone is expanded.

cdr3_aa cdr3_nt j_call cdr3_length d_call v_call clone_size
CASSLAGPGTQYF TGTGCCAGCAGCTTGGCCGGGCCTGGTACGCAGTATTTT TRBJ2-3 13 NA TRBV5-6 NA
CASSVAGTVGIYGYTF TGTGCCAGCAGCGTGGCAGGGACGGTTGGGATCTATGGCTACACCTTC TRBJ1-2 16 NA TRBV5-6 NA
CASSKVGTGTYEQYF TGTGCCAGCAGCAAAGTAGGGACAGGGACCTACGAGCAGTACTTC TRBJ2-7 15 TRBD1 TRBV13 NA
CASSESLLSSYEQYF TGTGCCAGCAGTGAGTCCTTACTGAGCTCCTACGAGCAGTACTTC TRBJ2-7 15 NA TRBV2 NA
CASSQGTSAGGQETQYF TGCGCCAGCAGCCAAGGCACCTCGGCAGGGGGCCAGGAGACCCAGTACTTC TRBJ2-5 17 TRBD1 TRBV4-3 NA
CASSQVRLGQGLYNEQFF TGCGCCAGCAGCCAAGTGCGACTGGGACAGGGGCTCTACAATGAGCAGTTCTTC TRBJ2-1 18 TRBD1 TRBV4-3 NA
CASSLDGGAGQPQHF TGTGCCAGCAGCTTAGACGGGGGCGCGGGCCAGCCCCAGCATTTT TRBJ1-5 15 NA TRBV7-9 NA
CASSYGQDGAHF TGTGCCAGCAGCTATGGACAGGATGGCGCCCATTTT TRBJ1-5 12 TRBD1 TRBV7-9 NA
CASSTPGRPAYNEQFF TGTGCCAGCAGCACACCGGGACGCCCCGCGTACAATGAGCAGTTCTTC TRBJ2-1 16 NA TRBV5-6 NA
CASRIRQASNQPQHF TGTGCCAGCAGGATTCGACAAGCGAGCAATCAGCCCCAGCATTTT TRBJ1-5 15 NA TRBV27 NA
CASNPGQGFNEQFF TGCGCCAGCAATCCCGGACAGGGTTTCAATGAGCAGTTCTTC TRBJ2-1 14 TRBD1 TRBV5-1 NA
CASSSPRSTDTQYF TGTGCCAGCAGCTCACCTCGGAGCACAGATACGCAGTATTTT TRBJ2-3 14 NA TRBV5-4 NA
CASSVGTPDEQYF TGTGCCAGTAGTGTCGGGACGCCTGACGAGCAGTACTTC TRBJ2-7 13 NA TRBV19 NA
CASSRRDRNYEQYF TGCGCCAGCAGCCGTCGGGACAGAAACTACGAGCAGTACTTC TRBJ2-7 14 TRBD1 TRBV4-1 NA
CSAREEAFF TGCAGTGCTAGGGAGGAAGCTTTCTTT TRBJ1-1 9 NA TRBV20-1 NA
CASSWGGRTEAFF TGTGCCAGCAGTTGGGGGGGGCGGACTGAAGCTTTCTTT TRBJ1-1 13 NA TRBV27 NA
CASSESPAFYGYTF TGTGCCAGCAGTGAAAGCCCAGCATTCTATGGCTACACCTTC TRBJ1-2 14 NA TRBV2 NA
CASSSGQGAFF TGTGCCAGCAGCTCGGGACAGGGTGCTTTCTTT TRBJ1-1 11 TRBD1 TRBV7-2 NA
CASSPRTGTGGFYEQYF TGTGCCAGCAGCCCCCGGACCGGGACAGGTGGTTTCTACGAGCAGTACTTC TRBJ2-7 17 TRBD1 TRBV7-7 NA
CASSSLWIRGNQPQHF TGTGCCAGCAGCTCTTTATGGATCAGGGGTAATCAGCCCCAGCATTTT TRBJ1-5 16 NA TRBV12-1 NA
CASRLLAGGPEDTQYF TGTGCCAGCAGATTACTAGCGGGGGGGCCTGAAGATACGCAGTATTTT TRBJ2-3 16 TRBD2 TRBV6-6 NA
CASSLDRGKLFF TGTGCCAGCAGCTTAGATCGGGGGAAACTGTTTTTT TRBJ1-4 12 NA TRBV7-8 NA
CASSDGRRHEAFF TGTGCCAGCAGTGACGGCAGAAGACATGAAGCTTTCTTT TRBJ1-1 13 NA TRBV7-9 once
CASSAVADSSYEQYF TGTGCCAGCAGCGCCGTAGCAGACAGCTCCTACGAGCAGTACTTC TRBJ2-7 15 NA TRBV9 NA
CASSLYQGDYNEQFF TGTGCCAGCAGCTTATATCAGGGTGACTACAATGAGCAGTTCTTC TRBJ2-1 15 NA TRBV7-8 NA
CASSERGYAGELFF TGTGCCAGCAGTGAGAGGGGGTATGCCGGGGAGCTGTTTTTT TRBJ2-2 14 NA TRBV25-1 NA
CASRAGRQETQYF TGTGCCAGCAGAGCGGGAAGACAAGAGACCCAGTACTTC TRBJ2-5 13 TRBD2 TRBV7-6 NA
CASSFRSGELFF TGTGCCAGCAGTTTCAGATCGGGGGAGCTGTTTTTT TRBJ2-2 12 NA TRBV27 NA
CASSLQAGGFHEQFF TGTGCCAGCAGCTTACAGGCGGGGGGGTTTCATGAGCAGTTCTTC TRBJ2-1 15 TRBD2 TRBV7-6 NA
CASSLTGGEETQYF TGTGCCAGCAGCTTAACGGGGGGTGAAGAGACCCAGTACTTC TRBJ2-5 14 NA TRBV7-3 NA
CASSRDRGTTGNTIYF TGTGCCAGCAGCAGGGACAGGGGGACAACTGGAAACACCATATATTTT TRBJ1-3 16 TRBD1 TRBV13 NA
CASSESVGSNEKLFF TGCGCCAGCAGCGAATCAGTAGGATCTAATGAAAAACTGTTTTTT TRBJ1-4 15 NA TRBV5-1 NA
CAWSRYPNQPQHF TGTGCCTGGAGTCGGTACCCAAATCAGCCCCAGCATTTT TRBJ1-5 13 NA TRBV30 few
CASSLRRGNEAFF TGTGCCAGCAGTTTAAGGAGAGGGAATGAAGCTTTCTTT TRBJ1-1 13 NA TRBV27 NA
CASSEYRGGNQPQHF TGTGCCAGCAGTGAATATAGGGGTGGCAATCAGCCCCAGCATTTT TRBJ1-5 15 NA TRBV2 NA
CASRFRSTDTQYF TGTGCCAGCAGATTCCGGAGCACAGATACGCAGTATTTT TRBJ2-3 13 NA TRBV27 NA
CASSPSAGELFF TGTGCCAGCAGCCCGAGTGCCGGGGAGCTGTTTTTT TRBJ2-2 12 NA TRBV7-3 few
CASRRDGYEQYF TGTGCCAGCAGAAGGGACGGCTACGAGCAGTACTTC TRBJ2-7 12 NA TRBV6-5 NA
CASSIRGKPNTGELFF TGTGCCAGTAGTATCCGCGGGAAGCCGAACACCGGGGAGCTGTTTTTT TRBJ2-2 16 NA TRBV19 NA
CASSFLGTYEQYF TGTGCCAGTAGTTTCCTGGGGACCTACGAGCAGTACTTC TRBJ2-7 13 NA TRBV19 NA
CASSFLRESYEQYF TGTGCCAGCAGTTTTCTCAGGGAAAGCTACGAGCAGTACTTC TRBJ2-7 14 NA TRBV28 NA
CSALRTNEQFF TGCAGTGCTCTCCGGACAAATGAGCAGTTCTTC TRBJ2-1 11 NA TRBV20-1 NA
CASSGGQRIPISYEQYF TGCGCCAGCAGTGGAGGGCAAAGGATCCCAATCTCCTACGAGCAGTACTTC TRBJ2-7 17 NA TRBV10-1 NA
CASSFTDTGELFF TGTGCCAGCAGCTTTACTGATACCGGGGAGCTGTTTTTT TRBJ2-2 13 NA TRBV7-9 NA
CASTPFWGGLTYEQYF TGTGCCAGCACCCCGTTTTGGGGCGGGCTCACCTACGAGCAGTACTTC TRBJ2-7 16 NA TRBV27 once
CASSAGGGQRNTEAFF TGTGCCAGCAGCGCGGGGGGAGGACAAAGGAACACTGAAGCTTTCTTT TRBJ1-1 16 NA TRBV9 NA
CASSPERTGSYNEQFF TGTGCCAGCTCACCAGAGAGGACAGGCTCCTACAATGAGCAGTTCTTC TRBJ2-1 16 TRBD1 TRBV18 NA
CASSLARRGASYEQYF TGTGCCAGCAGCTTGGCCAGGCGCGGAGCCTCCTACGAGCAGTACTTC TRBJ2-7 16 NA TRBV5-4 NA
CASSYGQGSGEQYF TGTGCCAGCAGTTACGGACAGGGGTCAGGAGAGCAGTACTTC TRBJ2-7 14 TRBD1 TRBV6-6 NA
CASSPPGGTSGMDEQFF TGTGCCAGCTCACCACCGGGGGGGACTAGCGGGATGGATGAGCAGTTCTTC TRBJ2-1 17 TRBD2 TRBV18 NA
CASSQAGQGVQEQYF TGTGCCAGCAGCCAAGCGGGACAGGGGGTCCAGGAGCAGTACTTC TRBJ2-7 15 TRBD1 TRBV4-2 NA